This T cell receptor (beta chain) is drawn from a study of blood T cell repertoires in COVID-19. Seattle researchers signed up patients amid active infection and tracked them longitudinally. Germline V gene data show CDR1 as KGHSH and CDR2 as LQKENI. The CDR3 runs 13 residues. J was trimmed by 5 bases and V by 6 bases; bases with no gene match: 2. Source study methods: Reference gene primers were amplified, and this amplification served to estimate nucleated cell counts. Profiled with immunoSEQ multiplex PCR; TCRdb holds only in-frame clones, not every one. The V and J calls and the clone size are those of that table, but D and trimming were determined from the DNA. This repertoire shows approximately 53,000 clones, about 76% found once; its top ten account for about a fifth.

Sequenced input: peripheral blood. This sequence was found in an elderly woman with COVID-19, enrolled during active disease. V is TRBV18 and J is TRBJ1-4; 8 nucleotides line up with TRBD1. As DNA, the CDR3 is TGTGCCAGCTCGGGGGACAGGAATGAAAAACTGTTTTTT. It translates to CASSGDRNEKLFF.